This T cell receptor beta chain is from a study of PD-L1 blockade in urothelial cancer. Across the whole study: Peripheral blood specimens exhibited a median yield of roughly 140,000 T cells.

Trimming left V 3 bases short and J 2 bases short, with 17 bases between. Germline CDR1 reads SGHDT; CDR2 reads YYEEEE. The CDR3 contains 16 residues. The templates were synthetic TCR analogs, and they were spiked into each PCR. Clones were read by immunoSEQ multiplex PCR, and TCRdb kept only the in-frame ones, dropping some. The sample lists 30,000 to 40,000 clones; approximately 80% were seen once. The time point was: pretreatment peripheral blood. The rearrangement joins TRBV5-6 to TRBJ2-5; no reliable D call. The sequence came from a man at least 80 years old with urothelial cancer. The sequenced sample was PBMCs, obtained around atezolizumab (anti-PD-L1) treatment. The CDR3 DNA reads as TGTGCCAGCAGCTCGTTGGGCTTAGTCCCTCAAGAGACCCAGTACTTC. Its translation: CASSSLGLVPQETQYF.